These 26 T cell receptor beta chains originate from one sample sequenced in a study of spatial heterogeneity in lung cancer. Time point of the sample: sample taken at primary tumor resection. TCRdb re-called the 5' RACE reads through MiXCR, storing one row per CDR3 protein. The sample lists about 78,000 distinct CDR3 sequences; 8% were seen once. Source: PBMCs, taken at surgery. The source is a male donor with early-stage non-small cell lung cancer.

The chain employs TRBV4-2 and TRBJ2-3; 9 nucleotides align to TRBD2. Germline V gives CDR1 LGHNA, CDR2 YNFKEQ. V shed 8 bases and J 3 bases; nucleotides not matched to a gene: 3. The CDR3 has 13 amino acids. The CDR3 loop reads CASAGGPTDTQYF. Here the CDR3 DNA reads TGTGCCAGCGCGGGAGGGCCTACAGATACGCAGTATTTT.

The genes are TRBV5-4 and TRBJ2-6; weak D call: TRBD1 (6 bases). The CDR3 contains 16 residues. Per the germline V gene, CDR1 is SGHNT and CDR2 is YYREEE (reference sequence). V was trimmed by 4 bases and J by 0 bases, leaving 11 bases between them. The CDR3 DNA is TGTGCCAGCAGCCCCCAGACAGGCTCTGGGGCCAACGTCCTGACTTTC. As protein: CASSPQTGSGANVLTF.

This clonotype occurred a few times. V gene TRBV5-4 combines with J gene TRBJ1-1; D is unresolved. V was shortened by 4 bases and J by 1 base, with 11 bases between the two germline ends. CDR1 SGHNT and CDR2 YYREEE come from the germline V gene (reference sequence). The CDR3 contains 14 residues. CDR3 nucleotides: TGTGCCAGCAGCGGTGACCCTCAGAACACTGAAGCTTTCTTT. This gives the protein CASSGDPQNTEAFF.

This chain connects TRBV9 to TRBJ2-1; 14 bases agree with TRBD2. Germline V gene data show CDR1 as SGDLS and CDR2 as YYNGEE. With V trimmed by 3 bases and J by 12 bases, 8 bases remained unmatched. The CDR3 contains 15 residues. CDR3 in amino acids: CASSETSGRALGQFF. The CDR3, as DNA: TGTGCCAGCAGCGAGACTAGCGGGAGGGCCCTTGGGCAGTTCTTC.

A remark on this clonotype: This may be a read error, as it is one base from a much larger clone. V gene TRBV7-6 combines with J gene TRBJ1-1; possible D gene TRBD1, 5 bases. Germline assignment: CDR1 SGHVS and CDR2 FNYEAQ. CDR3 length equals 13 residues. The CDR3 DNA reads TGTGTCAGCAGCCCACAGACCGGGGGTGAAGCTTTCTTT. It translates to CVSSPQTGGEAFF.

This clonotype was seen repeatedly, ten times or more. This chain connects TRBV5-6 to TRBJ2-1; D is unresolved. V lost 5 bases to trimming and J lost 1 base, with 7 bases between them. The CDR3 sequence is 13 residues long. The V gene's germline CDR1 is SGHDT and CDR2 YYEEEE. Here the CDR3 DNA reads TGTGCCAGCAGGGAGATGTCCTACAATGAGCAGTTCTTC. Protein: CASREMSYNEQFF.

This clonotype has at least ten counts. The chain uses TRBV10-3 and TRBJ2-2; D gene ambiguous. V was trimmed by 0 bases and J by 1 base, leaving 3 bases between them. The CDR3 covers 14 residues. Germline loops: CDR1 ENHRY, CDR2 SYGVKD. CDR3 bases: TGTGCCATCAGTGAGTCAGGGAACACCGGGGAGCTGTTTTTT. Protein sequence: CAISESGNTGELFF.

V gene TRBV6-4 combines with J gene TRBJ2-1; D is unresolved. V dropped 3 bases and J dropped 0 bases, with 6 bases sitting between them. CDR1 and CDR2 (germline): MRHNA, SNTAGT. The CDR3 has 14 amino acids. CDR3 loop: CASSEDVSYNEQFF. The DNA for the CDR3 is TGTGCCAGCAGTGAAGATGTCTCCTACAATGAGCAGTTCTTC.

This clonotype was detected ten times or more. The chain joins TRBV4-3 to TRBJ1-6, with D possibly TRBD1 on 5 matching bases. Germline V lookup: CDR1 LGHNA, CDR2 YSLEER. Trimming stripped 2 bases from V and 0 bases from J, with 17 bases between. This CDR3 is 19 amino acids long. The CDR3, as DNA: TGCGCCAGCAGCCAACGGGGCTCCCACGAAGCCTCCTATAATTCACCCCTCCACTTT. This translates into CASSQRGSHEASYNSPLHF.

This clonotype has ten or more counts. V and J are TRBV4-1 and TRBJ1-4; D is unresolved. Germline values: CDR1 MGHRA, CDR2 YSYEKL. Trimming cost V 0 bases and J 6 bases, with 20 bases left between them. There are 18 residues in the CDR3. DNA of the CDR3: TGCGCCAGCAGCCAAGAGAGGGAACTCCTCGTAGGATATGAAAAACTGTTTTTT. This sequence encodes CASSQERELLVGYEKLFF.

This clonotype was detected many times. The CDR3: CASSLTGFESYEQYF. As DNA, the CDR3 is TGTGCCAGCAGCCTGACAGGTTTCGAGTCCTACGAGCAGTACTTC. J is TRBJ2-7 and V is TRBV28; D is perhaps TRBD1 (6 bases). The CDR3 spans 15 residues. Germline V gene sequence: CDR1 MDHEN, CDR2 SYDVKM. The ends were cut back, 6 bases at V and 1 base at J, with 16 bases in the middle. The entire variable domain, with the rest obtained from reference TRBV28 and TRBJ2-7, is as follows: DVKVTQSSRYLVKRTGEKVFLECVQDMDHENMFWYRQDPGLGLRLIYFSYDVKMKEKGDIPEGYSVSREKKERFSLILESASTNQTSMYLCASSLTGFESYEQYFGPGTRLTVT.

A single count supports this clonotype. The DNA for the CDR3 is TGTGCCAGCAGTGAACTAGGGACAGGGGCGTACGAGCAGTACTTC. Translation: CASSELGTGAYEQYF. The V gene is TRBV6-1, the J gene TRBJ2-7; 10 positions match TRBD1. CDR1 and CDR2 from the germline V gene are MNHNS and SASEGT. This CDR3 comprises 15 residues. V gave up 2 bases and J gave up 4 bases; unmatched junction bases: 5.

This clonotype turned up a few times. This chain joins TRBV20-1 and TRBJ1-1, with D unresolved. V lost 0 bases and J 10 bases, leaving 15 bases between the germline ends. CDR3 length: 13 amino acids. Germline V gene sequence: CDR1 DFQATT, CDR2 SNEGSKA (reference sequence). The CDR3 is CSARDQRKMGAFF. In DNA, the CDR3 is TGCAGTGCTAGAGATCAGAGAAAGATGGGAGCTTTCTTT.

This chain joins TRBV29-1 and TRBJ1-2; 9 nucleotides line up with TRBD1. The CDR3 is 13 amino acids. Trimming at V came to 2 bases and at J to 7 bases, leaving 5 bases not matched to a gene. CDR1 is SQVTM, CDR2 ANQGSEA, per germline. Here the CDR3 DNA reads TGCAGCGTTGAAAGGGACAGGGTTCGTGGCTACACCTTC. Residues: CSVERDRVRGYTF.

In this sample, this clonotype turned up a few times. The V gene is TRBV10-3, the J gene TRBJ2-7, with D uncertain. Trimming stripped 4 bases from V and 5 bases from J, with 9 bases between. Germline V gene data show CDR1 as ENHRY and CDR2 as SYGVKD. The CDR3 contains 12 residues. The CDR3 DNA follows: TGTGCCATCAGTGTGAGGTCGGACGAGCAGTACTTC. Protein: CAISVRSDEQYF.

This clonotype has at least ten counts. J is TRBJ1-2 and V is TRBV27; D may be TRBD1 (6 bases). The length of the CDR3 is 13 residues. V dropped 3 bases and J dropped 8 bases, with 13 bases sitting between them. CDR1 MNHEY and CDR2 SMNVEV come from the germline V gene (reference sequence). In nucleotides, the CDR3 is TGTGCCAGCAGTTTGCAAGGGGGAGGAGGCTACACCTTC. Amino acids: CASSLQGGGGYTF.

The chain uses TRBV4-3 and TRBJ1-5; no definite D call. Germline CDR1 is LGHNA and CDR2 is YSLEER. With 0 bases removed from V and 7 bases from J, the gap between germline ends came to 10 bases. The CDR3 has 14 residues. The CDR3 is CASSQERDRQPQHF. In DNA form, the CDR3 reads TGCGCCAGCAGCCAAGAGAGGGATAGGCAGCCCCAGCATTTT.

This sequence joins TRBV5-1 and TRBJ2-2, with TRBD1 identical over 7 bases. CDR1 is SGHRS, CDR2 YFSETQ, per germline. CDR3 length: 16 residues. Trimming took 0 bases from V and 5 from J; bases not matched to a gene: 7. Written as DNA, the CDR3 is TGCGCCAGCAGCTTGGAAGGGGGACAGCTAACCGGGGAGCTGTTTTTT. It codes for CASSLEGGQLTGELFF.

The rearrangement links TRBV12-3 or TRBV12-4 to TRBJ2-3; 7 bases agree with TRBD2. CDR3 length equals 14 residues. Germline trimming cut 5 bases from V and 9 bases from J; bases unmatched to any gene: 11. The CDR3 reads CASSAGLVLTTQYF. The CDR3 nucleotides read TGTGCCAGCAGTGCAGGACTAGTACTTACAACGCAGTATTTT.

J is TRBJ2-3 and V is TRBV24-1, with a possible D match to TRBD2 (5 bases). The CDR3 totals 13 residues. Germline loops: CDR1 KGHDR, CDR2 SFDVKD. V shed 9 bases and J shed 6 bases, with 15 bases lying between them. Here the CDR3 DNA reads TGTGCCACCGCCGCCCGGGGATCGGATACGCAGTATTTT. Translation: CATAARGSDTQYF.

The sample holds many counts of this clonotype. This chain joins TRBV2 and TRBJ2-2; maybe TRBD1 (6 bases). Per the germline V gene, CDR1 is SNHLY and CDR2 is FYNNEI. V dropped 7 bases and J dropped 4 bases, with 13 bases sitting between them. CDR3 length: 14 amino acids. CDR3 region: CASTLGRGTGELFF. CDR3 coding DNA: TGTGCCAGCACCCTTGGCAGGGGCACCGGGGAGCTGTTTTTT.

This clonotype was counted ten times or more. This rearrangement joins TRBV29-1 to TRBJ1-1; possibly TRBD1 for D (5 bases). CDR1 is SQVTM, CDR2 ANQGSEA, per germline. The CDR3 spans 12 residues. V lost 8 bases and J 0 bases, leaving 10 bases between the germline ends. DNA of the CDR3: TGCAGCATCTCCAGGGTGAACACTGAAGCTTTCTTT. This encodes CSISRVNTEAFF. The entire variable domain, with the rest obtained from reference TRBV29-1 and TRBJ1-1, is as follows: SAVISQKPSRDICQRGTSLTIQCQVDSQVTMMFWYRQQPGQSLTLIATANQGSEATYESGFVIDKFPISRPNLTFSTLTVSNMSPEDSSIYLCSISRVNTEAFFGQGTRLTVV.

In this sample, this clonotype turned up many times. The chain links TRBV11-2 to TRBJ1-1; D uncertain. CDR1 and CDR2 from the germline V gene are SGHAT and FQNNGV. This CDR3 comprises 13 residues. The V and J ends lost 3 bases and 6 bases respectively, with 11 bases between them. The CDR3 protein is CASSFEILAEAFF. The CDR3 DNA follows: TGTGCCAGCAGCTTTGAAATTCTCGCTGAAGCTTTCTTT.

The V and J genes are TRBV7-9 and TRBJ1-1, with D possibly being TRBD1 (5 bases). Germline CDR1 SEHNR, CDR2 FQNEAQ (reference sequence). The V end was cut by 7 bases, the J end by 3 bases, with 15 bases between. The CDR3 sequence is 14 residues long. The CDR3 sequence is CASTHGLGDTEAFF. The CDR3 nucleotides are TGTGCCAGCACCCACGGATTAGGGGACACTGAAGCTTTCTTT.

This clonotype was seen many times. V is TRBV30 and J is TRBJ1-1; a possible D gene is TRBD1 (6 bases). V lost 7 bases to trimming and J lost 1 base, with 19 bases between them. The CDR3 length is 15 residues. Per germline, CDR1 GTSNPN and CDR2 SVGIG (reference sequence). CDR3 DNA: TGTGCCTTCTCTCCTCAGGGGATCAGGAACACTGAAGCTTTCTTT. Its translation: CAFSPQGIRNTEAFF.

In its sample, this clonotype was seen a few times. This sequence joins TRBV5-1 and TRBJ1-1, with D tentatively TRBD1 (6 bases). This CDR3 has 15 amino acids. CDR1 and CDR2 from the germline V gene are SGHRS and YFSETQ. The V end lost 2 bases, the J end lost 4 bases, and 15 bases lay between the germline ends. The CDR3 protein is CASSLRSGDVTEAFF. The CDR3 DNA reads TGCGCCAGCAGCTTACGTTCAGGGGATGTCACTGAAGCTTTCTTT.